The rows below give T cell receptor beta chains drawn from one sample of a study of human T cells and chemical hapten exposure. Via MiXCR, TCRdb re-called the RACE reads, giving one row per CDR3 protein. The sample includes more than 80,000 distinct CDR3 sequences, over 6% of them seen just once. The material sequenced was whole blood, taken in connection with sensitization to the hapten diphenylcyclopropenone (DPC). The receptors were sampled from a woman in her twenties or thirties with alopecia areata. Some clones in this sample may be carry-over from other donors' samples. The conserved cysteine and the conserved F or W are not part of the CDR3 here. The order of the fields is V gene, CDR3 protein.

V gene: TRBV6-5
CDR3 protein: ASSSGTGGADTQY

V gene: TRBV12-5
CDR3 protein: ASGLAPGNTIY

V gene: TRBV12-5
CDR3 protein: ASPRGDHSNQPQH

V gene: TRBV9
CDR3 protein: ASSVSVNGGSGNTIY

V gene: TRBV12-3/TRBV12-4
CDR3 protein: ASSLDRENGYT

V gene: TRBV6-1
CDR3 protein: ASRTGAGGQPQH

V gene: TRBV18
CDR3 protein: ASSRRLQNTEAF

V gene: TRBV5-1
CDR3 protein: ASSLAPGSTEAF

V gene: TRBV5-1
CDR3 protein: ASSLAVGNVLT

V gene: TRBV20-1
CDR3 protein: SAGNRDRGTYEQY

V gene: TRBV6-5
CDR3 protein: ASRSPGSGAYEQY

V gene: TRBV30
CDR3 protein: AWSLRPQETQY

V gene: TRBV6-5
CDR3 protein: ASSYSQGVSGNTIY

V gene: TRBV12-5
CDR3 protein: ASGVGTGNQPQH

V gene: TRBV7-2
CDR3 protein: ASSLGQKGEQY

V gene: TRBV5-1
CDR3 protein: ASRRGESPTDTQY

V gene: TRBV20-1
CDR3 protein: RAGGGLGEKLF

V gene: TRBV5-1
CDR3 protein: ASSLAQGAQETQY

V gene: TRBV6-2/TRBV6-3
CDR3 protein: ASSYRDRGPYEQY

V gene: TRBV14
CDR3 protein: ASSQRYRFYEQY

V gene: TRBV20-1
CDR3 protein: SATGKVYEQY

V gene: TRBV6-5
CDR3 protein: ASRPPRTGTSEQY

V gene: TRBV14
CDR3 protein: ASSQDSRTKAF

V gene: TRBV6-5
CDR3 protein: ASSRDPYSNQPQH

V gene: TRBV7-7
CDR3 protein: ASSLNGDSGNTIY

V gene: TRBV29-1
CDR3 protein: SAYMAIANYGYT

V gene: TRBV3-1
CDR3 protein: ASSQGLVRTDTQY

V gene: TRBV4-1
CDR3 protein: ASSPRSWQSSSGANVLT

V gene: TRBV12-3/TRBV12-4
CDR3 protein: ASSLRRENSPLH

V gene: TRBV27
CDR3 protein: ASSLSAGGNEQY

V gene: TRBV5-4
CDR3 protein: ASSLQGSEEAF

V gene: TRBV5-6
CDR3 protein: ASSLLMDFMGEDTQY

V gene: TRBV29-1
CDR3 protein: SVAGDRFTEQF

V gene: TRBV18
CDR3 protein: ASSQLPEGMTF

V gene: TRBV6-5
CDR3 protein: ASSRTTGNFRGYT

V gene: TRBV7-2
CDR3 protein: ASSRNQGVDEKLF

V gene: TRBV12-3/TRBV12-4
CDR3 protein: ASSLGDLSMNTEAF

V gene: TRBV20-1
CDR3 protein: SASSHYGYT

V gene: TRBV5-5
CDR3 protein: ASSSGGSPLH

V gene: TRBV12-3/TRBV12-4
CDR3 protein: ASRLGVTEAF

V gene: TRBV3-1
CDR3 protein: ASSQDLQGVGYT

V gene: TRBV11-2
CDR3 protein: ASSLDRGGVPPI

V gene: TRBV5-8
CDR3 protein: ASSLLAGIGTEAF

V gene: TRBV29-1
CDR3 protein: SVDTLDTDTQY

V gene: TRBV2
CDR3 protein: AIALLRETEAF

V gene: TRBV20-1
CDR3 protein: SARTGVEAF

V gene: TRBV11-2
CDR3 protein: ASSQNGEAF

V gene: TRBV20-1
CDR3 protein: SAQGGRKNTEAF

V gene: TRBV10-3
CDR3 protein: ATSREPSRADTQY

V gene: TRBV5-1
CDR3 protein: ASSLPPPGLAGVHEQY

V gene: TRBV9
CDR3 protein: ASSATLAGEQETQY

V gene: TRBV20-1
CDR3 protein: SALLAGLTDTQY

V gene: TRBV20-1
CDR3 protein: SAEEGGNTEAF

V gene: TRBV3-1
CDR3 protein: ASSPVEGWGEAF